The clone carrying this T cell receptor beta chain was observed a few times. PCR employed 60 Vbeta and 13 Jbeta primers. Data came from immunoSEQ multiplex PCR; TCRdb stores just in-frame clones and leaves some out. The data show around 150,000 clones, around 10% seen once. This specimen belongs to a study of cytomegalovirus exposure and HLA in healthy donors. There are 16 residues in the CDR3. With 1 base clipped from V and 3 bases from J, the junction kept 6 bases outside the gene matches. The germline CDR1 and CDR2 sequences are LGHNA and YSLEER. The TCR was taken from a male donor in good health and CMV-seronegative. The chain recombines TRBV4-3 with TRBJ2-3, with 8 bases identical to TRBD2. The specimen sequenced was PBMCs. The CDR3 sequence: CASSQVFGGGTDTQYF. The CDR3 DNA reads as TGCGCCAGCAGCCAAGTTTTCGGGGGGGGGACAGATACGCAGTATTTT.